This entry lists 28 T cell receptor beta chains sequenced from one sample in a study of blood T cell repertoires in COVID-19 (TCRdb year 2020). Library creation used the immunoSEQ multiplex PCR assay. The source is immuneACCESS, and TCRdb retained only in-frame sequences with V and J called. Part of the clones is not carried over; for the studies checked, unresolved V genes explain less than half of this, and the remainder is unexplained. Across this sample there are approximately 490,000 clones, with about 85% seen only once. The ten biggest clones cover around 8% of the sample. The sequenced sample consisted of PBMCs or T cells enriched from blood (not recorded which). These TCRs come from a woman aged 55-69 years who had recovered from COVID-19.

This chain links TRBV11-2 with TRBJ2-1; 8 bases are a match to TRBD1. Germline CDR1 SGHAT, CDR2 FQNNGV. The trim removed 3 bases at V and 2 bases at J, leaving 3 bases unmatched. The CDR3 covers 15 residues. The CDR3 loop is CASSFLRGPYNEQFF. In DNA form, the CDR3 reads TGTGCCAGCAGCTTTCTCAGGGGGCCCTACAATGAGCAGTTCTTC.

CDR3 protein: CASSLDGGQPQHF. The CDR3 nucleotides read TGTGCCAGCAGCTTAGATGGCGGCCAGCCCCAGCATTTT. The chain couples TRBV7-9 to TRBJ1-5; D call uncertain. The CDR3 sequence is 13 residues long. Trimming cost V 1 base and J 7 bases, with 8 bases left between them. In germline, CDR1 is SEHNR, CDR2 FQNEAQ (reference sequence).

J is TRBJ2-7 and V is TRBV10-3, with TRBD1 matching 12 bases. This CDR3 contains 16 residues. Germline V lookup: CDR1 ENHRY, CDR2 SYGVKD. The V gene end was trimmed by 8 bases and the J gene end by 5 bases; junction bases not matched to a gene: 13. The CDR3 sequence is CAIGGQGAFNPNEQYF. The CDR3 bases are TGTGCCATCGGGGGACAGGGGGCGTTTAACCCCAACGAGCAGTACTTC.

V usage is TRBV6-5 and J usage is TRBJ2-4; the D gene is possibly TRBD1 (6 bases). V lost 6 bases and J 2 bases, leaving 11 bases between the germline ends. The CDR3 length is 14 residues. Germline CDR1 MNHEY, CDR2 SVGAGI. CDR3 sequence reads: CASRQGTTKNIQYF. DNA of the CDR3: TGTGCCAGCAGACAGGGTACGACCAAAAACATTCAGTACTTC.

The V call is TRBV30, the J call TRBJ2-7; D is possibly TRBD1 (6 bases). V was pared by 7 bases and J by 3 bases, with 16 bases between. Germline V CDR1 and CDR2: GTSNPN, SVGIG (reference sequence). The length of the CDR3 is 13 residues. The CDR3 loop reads CAYSQGNVYEQYF. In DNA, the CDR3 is TGTGCCTACTCACAGGGTAACGTCTACGAGCAGTACTTC.

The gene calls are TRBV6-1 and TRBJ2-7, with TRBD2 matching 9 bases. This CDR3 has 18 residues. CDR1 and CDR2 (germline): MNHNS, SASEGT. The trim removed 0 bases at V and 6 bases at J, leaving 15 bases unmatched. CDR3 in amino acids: CASSEAPPGRAGGPEQYV. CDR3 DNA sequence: TGTGCCAGCAGTGAAGCCCCCCCGGGGAGGGCGGGGGGGCCCGAGCAGTACGTC.

The CDR3 DNA follows: TGTGCCAGCAGTCCATCGGACATTTTGTCCCAGCATTTT. It codes for CASSPSDILSQHF. The V call is TRBV2, the J call TRBJ1-5; perhaps TRBD1 as D (5 bases). Germline CDR1 is SNHLY and CDR2 is FYNNEI. The CDR3 covers 13 residues. V lost 5 bases, J lost 11 bases, and 16 bases lay in between.

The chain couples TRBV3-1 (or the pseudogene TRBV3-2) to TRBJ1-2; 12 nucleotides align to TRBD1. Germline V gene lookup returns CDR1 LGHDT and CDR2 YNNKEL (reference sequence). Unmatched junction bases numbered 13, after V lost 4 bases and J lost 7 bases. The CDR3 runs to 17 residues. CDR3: CASSPRDRGRFNAGYTF. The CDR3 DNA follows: TGTGCCAGCAGCCCCCGGGACAGGGGGCGATTTAATGCTGGCTACACCTTC.

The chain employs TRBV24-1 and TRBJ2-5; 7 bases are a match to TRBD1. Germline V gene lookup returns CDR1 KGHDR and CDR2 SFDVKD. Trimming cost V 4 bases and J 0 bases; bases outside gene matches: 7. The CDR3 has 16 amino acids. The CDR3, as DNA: TGTGCCACCAGTGACCCGACAGGGCGGGACCAAGAGACCCAGTACTTC. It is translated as CATSDPTGRDQETQYF.

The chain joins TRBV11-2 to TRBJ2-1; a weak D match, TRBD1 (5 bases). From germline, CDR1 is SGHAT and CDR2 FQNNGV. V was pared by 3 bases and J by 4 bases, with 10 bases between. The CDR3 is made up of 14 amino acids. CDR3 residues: CASSLGQTYNEQFF. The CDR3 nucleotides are TGTGCCAGCAGCTTGGGGCAGACGTACAATGAGCAGTTCTTC.

The CDR3 spells CAIREGGSGAQYF. The CDR3 coding sequence is TGTGCCATCAGAGAGGGGGGTAGCGGGGCGCAGTATTTT. The rearrangement joins TRBV10-3 to TRBJ2-3; TRBD2 matches at 8 bases. This CDR3 spans 13 amino acids. The germline gives CDR1 ENHRY, CDR2 SYGVKD. Trimming cost V 6 bases and J 10 bases; bases outside gene matches: 9.

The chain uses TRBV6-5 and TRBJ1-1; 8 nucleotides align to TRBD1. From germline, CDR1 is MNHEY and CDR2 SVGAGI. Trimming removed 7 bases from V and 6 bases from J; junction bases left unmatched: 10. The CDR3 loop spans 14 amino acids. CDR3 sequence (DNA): TGTGCCAGCACTCTTGGACAGGGACGCCCTGAAGCTTTCTTT. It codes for CASTLGQGRPEAFF.

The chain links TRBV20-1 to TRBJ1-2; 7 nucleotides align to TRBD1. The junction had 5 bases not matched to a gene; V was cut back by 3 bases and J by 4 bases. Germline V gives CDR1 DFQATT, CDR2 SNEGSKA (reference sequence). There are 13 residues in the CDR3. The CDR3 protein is CSASWQGGYGYTF. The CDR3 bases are TGCAGTGCTAGTTGGCAGGGGGGCTATGGCTACACCTTC.

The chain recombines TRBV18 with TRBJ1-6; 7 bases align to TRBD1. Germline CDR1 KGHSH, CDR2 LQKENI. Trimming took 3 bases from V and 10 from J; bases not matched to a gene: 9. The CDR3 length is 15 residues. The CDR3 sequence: CASSPDRSKYSPLHF. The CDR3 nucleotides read TGTGCCAGCTCACCGGACAGGTCGAAGTACTCACCCCTCCACTTT.

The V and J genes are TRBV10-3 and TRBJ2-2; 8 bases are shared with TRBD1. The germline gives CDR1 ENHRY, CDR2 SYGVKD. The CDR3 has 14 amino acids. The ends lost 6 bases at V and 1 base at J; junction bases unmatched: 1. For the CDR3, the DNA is TGTGCCATCAGGGACAGGGAGAACACCGGGGAGCTGTTTTTT. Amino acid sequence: CAIRDRENTGELFF.

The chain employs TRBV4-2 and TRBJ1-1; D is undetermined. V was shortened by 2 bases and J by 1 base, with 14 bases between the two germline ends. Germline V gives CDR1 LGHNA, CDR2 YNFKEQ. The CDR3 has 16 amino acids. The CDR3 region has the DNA TGTGCCAGCAGCCAAACAGATTCGGAACCGAACACTGAAGCTTTCTTT. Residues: CASSQTDSEPNTEAFF.

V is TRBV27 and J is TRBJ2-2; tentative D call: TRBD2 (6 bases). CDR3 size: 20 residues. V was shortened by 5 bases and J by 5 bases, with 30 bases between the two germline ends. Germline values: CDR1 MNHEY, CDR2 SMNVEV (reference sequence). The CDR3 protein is CASSQYIGPWGTGETGELFF. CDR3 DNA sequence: TGTGCCAGCAGTCAATATATTGGGCCCTGGGGGACGGGGGAAACCGGGGAGCTGTTTTTT.

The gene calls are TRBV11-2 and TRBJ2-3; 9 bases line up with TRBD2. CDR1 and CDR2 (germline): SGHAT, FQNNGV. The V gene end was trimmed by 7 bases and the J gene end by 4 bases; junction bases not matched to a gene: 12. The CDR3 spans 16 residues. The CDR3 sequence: CASTPRLGTSSDTQYF. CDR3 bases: TGTGCCAGCACCCCAAGGTTGGGGACTAGCTCAGATACGCAGTATTTT.

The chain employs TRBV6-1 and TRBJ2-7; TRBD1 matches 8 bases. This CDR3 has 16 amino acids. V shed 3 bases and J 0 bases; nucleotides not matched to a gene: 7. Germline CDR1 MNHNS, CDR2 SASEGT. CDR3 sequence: CASSEDRAILSYEQYF. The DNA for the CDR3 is TGTGCCAGCAGTGAGGACAGGGCGATCCTCTCCTACGAGCAGTACTTC.

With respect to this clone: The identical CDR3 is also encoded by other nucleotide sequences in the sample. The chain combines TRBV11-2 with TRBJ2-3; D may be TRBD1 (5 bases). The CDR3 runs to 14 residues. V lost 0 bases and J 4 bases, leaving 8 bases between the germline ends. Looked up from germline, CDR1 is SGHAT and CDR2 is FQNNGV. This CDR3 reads CASSLDRVADTQYF. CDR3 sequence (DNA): TGTGCCAGCAGCTTAGACAGGGTGGCAGATACGCAGTATTTT.

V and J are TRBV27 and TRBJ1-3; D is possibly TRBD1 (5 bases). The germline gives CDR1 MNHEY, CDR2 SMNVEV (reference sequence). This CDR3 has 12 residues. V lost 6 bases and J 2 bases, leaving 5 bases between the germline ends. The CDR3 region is CASRGPGNTIYF. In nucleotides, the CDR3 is TGTGCCAGCAGGGGGCCTGGAAACACCATATATTTT.

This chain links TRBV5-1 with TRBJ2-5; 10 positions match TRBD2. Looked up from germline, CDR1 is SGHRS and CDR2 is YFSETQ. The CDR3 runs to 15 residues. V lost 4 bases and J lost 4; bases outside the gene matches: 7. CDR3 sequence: CASSRETSGVETQYF. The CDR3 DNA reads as TGCGCCAGCAGCCGGGAAACTAGCGGGGTAGAGACCCAGTACTTC.

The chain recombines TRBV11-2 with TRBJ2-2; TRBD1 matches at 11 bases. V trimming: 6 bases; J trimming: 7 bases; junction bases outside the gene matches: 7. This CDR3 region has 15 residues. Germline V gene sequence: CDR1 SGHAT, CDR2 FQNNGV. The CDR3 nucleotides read TGTGCCAGCAGGCGTGCCGGGACAGGGGGCGGGGAGCTGTTTTTT. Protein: CASRRAGTGGGELFF. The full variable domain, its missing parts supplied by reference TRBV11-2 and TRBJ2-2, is EAGVAQSPRYKIIEKRQSVAFWCNPISGHATLYWYQQILGQGPKLLIQFQNNGVVDDSQLPKDRFSAERLKGVDSTLKIQPAKLEDSAVYLCASRRAGTGGGELFFGEGSRLTVL.

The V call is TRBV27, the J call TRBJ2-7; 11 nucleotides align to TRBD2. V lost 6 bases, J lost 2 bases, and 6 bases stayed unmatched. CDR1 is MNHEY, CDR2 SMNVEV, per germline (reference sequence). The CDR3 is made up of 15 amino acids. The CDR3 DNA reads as TGTGCCAGCAGATACTCTAGCGGGGGGCCCTACGAGCAGTACGTC. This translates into CASRYSSGGPYEQYV.

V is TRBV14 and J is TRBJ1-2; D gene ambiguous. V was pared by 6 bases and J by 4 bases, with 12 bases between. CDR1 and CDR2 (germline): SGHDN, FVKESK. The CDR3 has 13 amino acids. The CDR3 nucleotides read TGTGCCAGCAGGATTAGTAGTGGCTATGGCTACACCTTC. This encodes CASRISSGYGYTF.

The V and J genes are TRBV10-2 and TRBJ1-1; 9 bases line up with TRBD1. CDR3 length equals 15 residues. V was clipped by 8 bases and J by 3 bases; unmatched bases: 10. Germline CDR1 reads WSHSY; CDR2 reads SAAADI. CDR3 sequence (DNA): TGCGCCAGCGCCCCCCTGGACAGGGGCGACACTGAAGCTTTCTTT. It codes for CASAPLDRGDTEAFF.

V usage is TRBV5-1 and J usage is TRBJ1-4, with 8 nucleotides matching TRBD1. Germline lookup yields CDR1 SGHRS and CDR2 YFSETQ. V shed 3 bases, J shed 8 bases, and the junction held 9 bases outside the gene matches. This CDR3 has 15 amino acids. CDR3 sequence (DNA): TGCGCCAGCAGCTACAACAGGGGGGGTCAGGAAAAACTGTTTTTT. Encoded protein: CASSYNRGGQEKLFF.

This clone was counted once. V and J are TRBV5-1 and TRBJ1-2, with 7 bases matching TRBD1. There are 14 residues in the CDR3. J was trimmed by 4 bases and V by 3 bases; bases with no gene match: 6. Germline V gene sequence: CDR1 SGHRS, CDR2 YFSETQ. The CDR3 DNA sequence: TGCGCCAGCAGCTCAGGACAGGCCTTCTATGGCTACACCTTC. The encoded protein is CASSSGQAFYGYTF.